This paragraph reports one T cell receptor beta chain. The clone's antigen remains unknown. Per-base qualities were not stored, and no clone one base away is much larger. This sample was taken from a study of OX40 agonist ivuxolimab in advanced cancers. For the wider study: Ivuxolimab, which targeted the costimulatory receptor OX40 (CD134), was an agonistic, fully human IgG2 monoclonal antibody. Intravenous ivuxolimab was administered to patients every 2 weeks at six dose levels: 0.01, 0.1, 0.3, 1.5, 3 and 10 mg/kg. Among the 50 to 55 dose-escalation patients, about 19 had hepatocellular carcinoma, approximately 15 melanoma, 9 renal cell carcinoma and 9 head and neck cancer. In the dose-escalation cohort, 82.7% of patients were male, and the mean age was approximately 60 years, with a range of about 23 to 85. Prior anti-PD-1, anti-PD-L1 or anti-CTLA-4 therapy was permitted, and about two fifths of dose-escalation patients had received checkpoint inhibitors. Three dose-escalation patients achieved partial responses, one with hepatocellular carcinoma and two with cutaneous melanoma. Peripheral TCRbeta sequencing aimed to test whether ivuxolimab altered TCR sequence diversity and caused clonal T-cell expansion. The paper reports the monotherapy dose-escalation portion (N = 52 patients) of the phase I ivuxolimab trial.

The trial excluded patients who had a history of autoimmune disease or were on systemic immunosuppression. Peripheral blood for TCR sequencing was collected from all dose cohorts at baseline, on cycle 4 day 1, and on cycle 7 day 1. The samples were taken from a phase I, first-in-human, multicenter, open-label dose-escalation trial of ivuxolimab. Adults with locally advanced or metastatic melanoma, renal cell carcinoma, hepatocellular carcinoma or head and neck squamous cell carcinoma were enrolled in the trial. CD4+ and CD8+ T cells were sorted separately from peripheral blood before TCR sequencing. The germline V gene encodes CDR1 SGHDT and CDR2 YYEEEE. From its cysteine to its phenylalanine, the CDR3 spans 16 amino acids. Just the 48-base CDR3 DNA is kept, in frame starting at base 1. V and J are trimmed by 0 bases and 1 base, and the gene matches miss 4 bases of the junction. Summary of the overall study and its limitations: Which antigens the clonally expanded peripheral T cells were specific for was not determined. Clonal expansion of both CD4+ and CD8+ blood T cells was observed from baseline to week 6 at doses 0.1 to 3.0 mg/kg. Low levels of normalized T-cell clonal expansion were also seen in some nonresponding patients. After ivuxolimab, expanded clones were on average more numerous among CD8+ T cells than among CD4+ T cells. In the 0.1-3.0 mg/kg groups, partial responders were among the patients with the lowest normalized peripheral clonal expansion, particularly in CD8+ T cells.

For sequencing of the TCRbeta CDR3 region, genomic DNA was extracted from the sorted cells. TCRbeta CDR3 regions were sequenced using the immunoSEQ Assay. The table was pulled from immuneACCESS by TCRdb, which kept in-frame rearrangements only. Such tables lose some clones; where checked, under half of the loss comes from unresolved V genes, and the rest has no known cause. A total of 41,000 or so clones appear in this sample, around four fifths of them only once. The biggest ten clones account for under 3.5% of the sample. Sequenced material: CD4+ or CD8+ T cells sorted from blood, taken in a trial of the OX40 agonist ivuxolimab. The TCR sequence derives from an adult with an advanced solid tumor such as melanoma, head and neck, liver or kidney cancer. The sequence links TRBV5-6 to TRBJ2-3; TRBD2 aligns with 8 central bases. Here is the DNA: TGTGCCAGCAGCTTGGTATGGCGGGAGGGCACAGATACGCAGTATTTT. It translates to CASSLVWREGTDTQYF. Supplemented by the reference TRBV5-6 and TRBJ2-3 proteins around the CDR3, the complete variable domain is DAGVTQSPTHLIKTRGQQVTLRCSPKSGHDTVSWYQQALGQGPQFIFQYYEEEERQRGNFPDRFSGHQFPNYSSELNVNALLLGDSALYLCASSLVWREGTDTQYFGPGTRLTVL.